This is a list of T cell receptor beta chains from one sample in a study of blood T cell repertoires in COVID-19. Only in-frame clones appear in the TCRdb table, and some are missing; sequencing was by immunoSEQ multiplex PCR. The sample includes around 230,000 clones, around 92% of them seen just once. Sequenced input: PBMCs or T cells enriched from blood (not recorded which). The receptor set was obtained from a woman in her twenties or thirties with acute COVID-19. CDR3s include the opening cysteine and the closing phenylalanine or tryptophan. Each record gives: CDR3 length, clone size, D gene, V gene, J gene, CDR3 protein, CDR3 DNA. D genes are given only for firm matches. Clone sizes are given selectively: once, few, many, or a class where the clone is expanded.

>14|.|TRBD1|TRBV5-1|TRBJ2-4
CASAGGQIGNIQYF
TGCGCCAGCGCTGGGGGACAGATCGGAAACATTCAGTACTTC
>14|.|.|TRBV10-1|TRBJ2-1
CASSPLDHYNEQFF
TGCGCCAGCAGCCCCCTAGACCACTACAATGAGCAGTTCTTC
>15|.|.|TRBV27|TRBJ2-1
CASSPLRGTYNEQFF
TGTGCCAGCTCGCCCCTGAGGGGGACCTACAATGAGCAGTTCTTC
>13|.|.|TRBV19|TRBJ2-1
CASTPDRNNEQFF
TGTGCCAGTACCCCGGACAGAAACAATGAGCAGTTCTTC
>17|.|TRBD2|TRBV9|TRBJ2-5
CTSSPHPSGMKIETQYF
TGTACCAGCAGCCCCCACCCAAGCGGGATGAAAATAGAGACCCAGTACTTC
>11|.|TRBD1|TRBV19|TRBJ1-5
CASSADRAQHF
TGTGCCAGTAGTGCCGACAGGGCCCAGCATTTT
>14|.|TRBD1|TRBV27|TRBJ1-3
CASRSGGFGNTIYF
TGTGCCAGCAGATCAGGGGGCTTTGGAAACACCATATATTTT
>13|few|TRBD2|TRBV10-3|TRBJ2-3
CATESGDTDTQYF
TGTGCCACCGAAAGCGGGGACACAGATACGCAGTATTTT
>16|.|.|TRBV18|TRBJ1-1
CASSPPTGDFNTEAFF
TGTGCCAGCTCACCACCGACAGGTGATTTCAACACTGAAGCTTTCTTT
>15|few|.|TRBV4-1|TRBJ1-4
CASSQVYSTNEKLFF
TGCGCCAGCAGCCAAGTGTACTCAACTAATGAAAAACTGTTTTTT
>11|.|.|TRBV7-9|TRBJ2-7
CASSSTYEQYF
TGTGCCAGCAGCTCCACATACGAGCAGTACTTC
>15|.|.|TRBV7-2|TRBJ2-5
CASSLGQGAQETQYF
TGTGCCAGCAGCTTAGGCCAGGGTGCTCAAGAGACCCAGTACTTC
>15|.|.|TRBV5-8|TRBJ1-5
CASSLARRLNQPQHF
TGTGCCAGCAGCTTGGCGAGGCGGTTGAATCAGCCCCAGCATTTT
>18|.|TRBD1|TRBV7-2|TRBJ1-1
CASNGRWGQGSYGTEAFF
TGTGCCAGCAACGGGCGGTGGGGACAGGGGTCCTACGGGACTGAAGCTTTCTTT
>16|.|.|TRBV5-4|TRBJ1-6
CASSLGQGLINSPLHF
TGTGCCAGCAGCTTGGGCCAGGGGCTAATCAATTCACCCCTCCACTTT
>13|.|.|TRBV18|TRBJ1-5
CASSQSGNQPQHF
TGTGCCAGCTCACAGAGCGGCAATCAGCCCCAGCATTTT
>17|.|TRBD1|TRBV27|TRBJ1-5
CASRRKGQGVGNQPQHF
TGTGCCAGCAGACGAAAGGGACAGGGGGTGGGCAATCAGCCCCAGCATTTT
>16|.|TRBD2|TRBV5-1|TRBJ2-7
CASSQTLAGALGEQYF
TGCGCCAGCAGCCAGACCCTAGCGGGGGCTCTGGGGGAGCAGTACTTC
>15|.|.|TRBV28|TRBJ2-2
CASSFLGLNTGELFF
TGTGCCAGCAGTTTCCTGGGACTGAACACCGGGGAGCTGTTTTTT
>14|.|.|TRBV5-4|TRBJ1-6
CASSYQGWNSPLHF
TGTGCCAGCAGCTATCAGGGGTGGAATTCACCCCTCCACTTT
>20|.|.|TRBV3-1/TRBV3-2|TRBJ1-4
CASSQDIGRGSGEVPEKLFF
TGTGCCAGCAGCCAAGATATAGGCCGGGGGTCTGGGGAGGTACCCGAAAAACTGTTTTTT
>14|.|TRBD1|TRBV25-1|TRBJ2-7
CASRNDRVSYEQYF
TGTGCCAGCAGAAACGACAGGGTCTCCTACGAGCAGTACTTC
>16|.|TRBD2|TRBV4-2|TRBJ2-2
CASSQDASGGGGELFF
TGTGCCAGCAGCCAAGATGCCAGCGGGGGCGGCGGGGAGCTGTTTTTT
>17|once|.|TRBV5-1|TRBJ2-6
CASSLDLGEPGANVLTF
TGCGCCAGCAGCTTGGATCTTGGGGAGCCTGGGGCCAACGTCCTGACTTTC
>16|.|TRBD1|TRBV28|TRBJ1-1
CASTPPRTGRGTEAFF
TGTGCCAGCACCCCGCCCCGGACAGGCCGGGGCACTGAAGCTTTCTTT
>14|.|TRBD1|TRBV6-6|TRBJ1-6
CASSQGQINSPLHF
TGTGCCAGCAGTCAGGGACAGATAAATTCACCCCTCCACTTT